This is a list of T cell receptor beta chains from one sample in a study of cytomegalovirus exposure and HLA in healthy donors. Only in-frame clones appear in the TCRdb table, and some are missing; sequencing was by immunoSEQ multiplex PCR. Among about 140,000 clones listed, nearly 90% were seen once. Sequenced sample: PBMCs. These receptors all stem from a woman aged 35 to 49 in good health and CMV-seronegative. The CDR3 runs from the conserved cysteine through the conserved F or W. Fields, in order: CDR3 protein, CDR3 DNA, J gene, clone size, V gene, D gene. A D gene is named only where the DNA matches it firmly. Rows give clone size only sometimes, using once, few, many, or a class for an expanded clone.

CSVVDSPFKPQHF | TGCAGCGTTGTAGACAGTCCCTTCAAGCCCCAGCATTTT | TRBJ1-5 | - | TRBV29-1 | -
CASSLGGGSYNEQFF | TGTGCCAGCAGCTTAGGGGGCGGGAGTTACAATGAGCAGTTCTTC | TRBJ2-1 | - | TRBV11-2 | TRBD2
CASSLTGTGTYGYTF | TGTGCCAGCAGTCTGACCGGGACAGGGACCTATGGCTACACCTTC | TRBJ1-2 | - | TRBV28 | TRBD1
CASSLGTSGRAYTQYF | TGTGCCAGCAGCTTGGGGACTAGCGGGAGGGCCTATACGCAGTATTTT | TRBJ2-3 | - | TRBV7-8 | TRBD2
CASSRLAGELFF | TGTGCCAGCAGCCGACTAGCCGGGGAGCTGTTTTTT | TRBJ2-2 | - | TRBV5-6 | -
CASSYTGSGTEAFF | TGTGCCAGCAGCTATACAGGGTCCGGCACTGAAGCTTTCTTT | TRBJ1-1 | - | TRBV7-9 | -
CASSSGLAGHQETQYF | TGTGCCAGCAGCTCAGGACTAGCGGGACACCAAGAGACCCAGTACTTC | TRBJ2-5 | - | TRBV7-3 | TRBD2
CATYNRRGRNQPQHF | TGTGCCACCTATAACCGACGGGGTAGAAATCAGCCCCAGCATTTT | TRBJ1-5 | once | TRBV28 | -
CASSGRPRDRGIQETQYF | TGTGCCAGCAGCGGTCGACCGCGGGACAGGGGGATCCAAGAGACCCAGTACTTC | TRBJ2-5 | - | TRBV5-8 | TRBD1
CASSVIAGGTNEQFF | TGTGCCAGCAGTGTAATAGCGGGAGGCACCAATGAGCAGTTCTTC | TRBJ2-1 | - | TRBV2 | TRBD2
CASSYGTYEQYF | TGTGCCAGTAGCTACGGTACCTACGAGCAGTACTTC | TRBJ2-7 | - | TRBV19 | -
CASSYRRGIQDNEQFF | TGTGCCAGCAGTTACCGTAGAGGAATACAGGACAATGAGCAGTTCTTC | TRBJ2-1 | - | TRBV6-7 | -
CASSPGLAKNIQYF | TGCGCCAGCAGCCCAGGGCTAGCCAAAAACATTCAGTACTTC | TRBJ2-4 | - | TRBV5-1 | -
CASSFPGGGSLGNEQFF | TGTGCCAGCAGCTTTCCTGGTGGCGGGAGTCTTGGGAATGAGCAGTTCTTC | TRBJ2-1 | - | TRBV7-9 | TRBD2
CASSDWGGVAKNIQYF | TGTGCCAGCAGTGATTGGGGGGGGGTAGCCAAAAACATTCAGTACTTC | TRBJ2-4 | - | TRBV6-1 | TRBD2
CASSQGTDYQPQHF | TGTGCCAGCTCACAGGGGACAGACTATCAGCCCCAGCATTTT | TRBJ1-5 | - | TRBV18 | TRBD1
CSSSHDRDYEQYF | TGTTCCAGCAGCCACGACAGGGACTACGAGCAGTACTTC | TRBJ2-7 | once | TRBV7-9 | TRBD1
CASSGRQGAETQYF | TGTGCCAGCAGCGGTCGACAGGGGGCGGAGACCCAGTACTTC | TRBJ2-5 | once | TRBV7-9 | TRBD1
CASSQAGRDTEAFF | TGTGCCAGCAGCCAAGCAGGCAGGGACACTGAAGCTTTCTTT | TRBJ1-1 | - | TRBV14 | -
CASSPRTSGRPAELFF | TGTGCCAGCAGTCCCCGGACTAGCGGGAGACCCGCCGAGCTGTTTTTT | TRBJ2-2 | - | TRBV27 | TRBD2
CASSPPGTSGRGEQYF | TGTGCCAGCTCACCACCCGGGACTAGCGGGAGGGGCGAGCAGTACTTC | TRBJ2-7 | once | TRBV18 | TRBD2
CASRSTVQETQYF | TGTGCCAGCAGGTCGACAGTACAAGAGACCCAGTACTTC | TRBJ2-5 | once | TRBV6-5 | -
CAISPTGMNTEAFF | TGTGCCATCAGCCCCACAGGGATGAACACTGAAGCTTTCTTT | TRBJ1-1 | - | TRBV10-3 | -
CASSFLSGRYSDTQYF | TGTGCCAGCAGCTTCCTTAGCGGGAGATATTCGGATACGCAGTATTTT | TRBJ2-3 | - | TRBV13 | TRBD2
CASSLEPSYNEQFF | TGTGCCAGCAGCTTGGAGCCTTCCTACAATGAGCAGTTCTTC | TRBJ2-1 | - | TRBV5-5 | -
CSSSTEGFPEAFF | TGTTCCAGCAGCACGGAGGGGTTCCCTGAAGCTTTCTTT | TRBJ1-1 | - | TRBV7-9 | -
CASSQQLDREETQYF | TGCGCCAGCAGCCAACAATTGGACAGGGAAGAGACCCAGTACTTC | TRBJ2-5 | - | TRBV4-3 | TRBD1
CSSSPSSYEQYF | TGTTCCAGCAGCCCCAGCTCCTACGAGCAGTACTTC | TRBJ2-7 | - | TRBV7-9 | -
CASSEGSGVGSYEQYF | TGTGCCAGCAGCGAGGGGAGCGGGGTGGGTTCCTACGAGCAGTACTTC | TRBJ2-7 | - | TRBV9 | TRBD2
CASCPMTGGTEAFF | TGCGCCAGCTGCCCGATGACAGGGGGCACTGAAGCTTTCTTT | TRBJ1-1 | - | TRBV10-2 | TRBD1